The 18 T cell receptor beta chains reported below all come from one sample, sequenced in a study of tumor-infiltrating lymphocytes in primary liver carcinoma. Blood RNA originated from unsorted whole blood, with germline DNA additionally extracted. TCR beta cDNA was reverse-transcribed from about 550 ng of total RNA. The reaction used a constant-region primer and ProtoScript II reverse transcriptase. Generation of the TCR beta libraries relied on three nested multiplex PCR rounds using slightly modified ARM-PCR. The first two PCR rounds used TRBV1-TRBV30 primers with a Cbeta primer, roughly 10 cycles each. TCRdb fed the multiplex PCR reads into MiXCR, producing one record per CDR3 protein. This sample has 300,000 to 350,000 distinct CDR3 sequences; almost 65% occur once, and the top ten carry 6.5%. Sequencing used peripheral blood. The receptor set was obtained from a man in his forties with primary liver carcinoma and hepatitis B virus infection.

Concerning this clonotype itself: The CDR3 end shows no conserved phenylalanine or tryptophan, and so a read error is likely. The chain uses TRBV5-1 and TRBJ2-2; tentatively, D is TRBD2 (5 bases). The CDR3 runs 15 residues. V dropped 0 bases and J dropped 6 bases, with 12 bases sitting between them. Germline CDR1 and CDR2: SGHRS and YFSETQ. Here the CDR3 reads CASSLEFAGSGELFL. Written as DNA, the CDR3 is TGCGCCAGCAGCTTGGAATTTGCGGGTTCCGGGGAGCTGTTTCTT.

About this clonotype itself: A much larger clone differs from this one at a single base, so this may be a read error. The chain employs TRBV6-2 or TRBV6-3 and TRBJ2-5, with 10 bases fitting TRBD2. This CDR3 is built from 16 residues. Germline V lookup: CDR1 MNHEY, CDR2 SVGEGT. J gave up 1 base and V 5 bases, and 7 bases lay outside the gene matches. The CDR3 is CASSRASGGLQETQYF. Here the CDR3 DNA reads TGTGCCAGCAGTCGGGCTAGCGGGGGTCTCCAAGAGACCCAGTACTTC.

This chain links TRBV28 with TRBJ2-1; TRBD2 matches 15 bases. Germline V CDR1 and CDR2: MDHEN, SYDVKM. The length of the CDR3 is 16 residues. J gave up 8 bases and V 4 bases, and 6 bases lay outside the gene matches. The CDR3 DNA is TGTGCCAGCAGTTCCGGGACTAGCGGGAGGAGGGATGAGCAGTTCTTC. Amino acid sequence: CASSSGTSGRRDEQFF.

Concerning this clonotype: This may be a read error: a much more frequent sequence differs by one nucleotide. The rearrangement uses TRBV6-5 and TRBJ2-7; either TRBD1 or TRBD2 may supply D (6 bases each). The CDR3 spans 13 residues. Germline V gene data show CDR1 as MNHEY and CDR2 as SVGAGI. CDR3 residues: CTSSWGADYEQYF. CDR3 DNA sequence: TGTACCAGCAGTTGGGGGGCTGATTACGAGCAGTACTTC.

This clonotype was recorded a few times. The rearrangement joins TRBV5-4 to TRBJ2-7, with D hard to call. CDR1 and CDR2 from the germline V gene are SGHNT and YYREEE (reference sequence). The CDR3 is 13 residues long. The V end lost 3 bases, the J end lost 6 bases, and 13 bases lay between the germline ends. This chain's CDR3 is CASSSTPGSEQYF. DNA of the CDR3: TGTGCCAGCAGCTCTACCCCAGGCAGCGAGCAGTACTTC.

V usage is TRBV28 and J usage is TRBJ1-2; D gene unclear. The CDR3 extends over 13 amino acids. Germline V gives CDR1 MDHEN, CDR2 SYDVKM. The germline V and J ends were trimmed by 3 bases and 4 bases, with 9 bases remaining between them. The CDR3 region has the DNA TGTGCCAGCAGTTTTATCCCTGTCTATGGCTACACCTTC. Residues: CASSFIPVYGYTF.

About this clonotype: No conserved phenylalanine or tryptophan ends this CDR3, so it is likely a read error. The gene calls are TRBV5-1 and TRBJ2-7, with D possibly TRBD2 on 5 matching bases. The germline CDR1 and CDR2 sequences are SGHRS and YFSETQ. The length of the CDR3 is 13 residues. Trimming pared 0 bases from V and 3 bases from J, leaving 7 bases between. CDR3 in amino acids: CASSLGLIYEQYS. The CDR3 coding sequence is TGCGCCAGCAGCTTGGGACTAATCTACGAGCAGTACTCC.

With regard to this clonotype: The junction and the germline gene differ at one end; a read error may be behind it. The rearrangement links TRBV7-9 to TRBJ2-7, with D possibly being TRBD1 or TRBD2 (6 bases each). The CDR3 has 14 residues. The germline V gene encodes CDR1 SEHNR and CDR2 FQNEAQ (reference sequence). CDR3 residues: CTSSLEGGGYEQYF. Here the CDR3 DNA reads TGTACCAGCAGCTTAGAGGGGGGCGGCTACGAGCAGTACTTC.

This clonotype was counted a single time. The chain carries TRBV11-2 and TRBJ2-1, with TRBD2 identical over 10 bases. V shed 5 bases and J 10 bases; nucleotides not matched to a gene: 11. The length of the CDR3 is 15 residues. Germline loops: CDR1 SGHAT, CDR2 FQNNGV. CDR3: CASSVTSGIQGEQFF. As DNA, the CDR3 is TGTGCCAGCAGCGTAACTAGCGGGATTCAGGGCGAGCAGTTCTTC.

Turning to this clonotype: No conserved phenylalanine or tryptophan ends this CDR3, so it is likely a read error. The chain links TRBV29-1 to TRBJ2-7; 9 nucleotides align to TRBD2. CDR1 SQVTM and CDR2 ANQGSEA come from the germline V gene. The CDR3 is 14 residues long. Here the CDR3 reads CSVVLAGAFYKQYI. The CDR3 DNA sequence: TGCAGCGTTGTTTTAGCGGGAGCATTCTACAAGCAGTACATC.

This clonotype was recorded at least ten times. V and J are TRBV6-5 and TRBJ1-2; no definite D call. Trimming took off 0 bases at V and 0 bases at J, with 8 bases between the two ends. CDR1 is MNHEY, CDR2 SVGAGI, per germline. The CDR3 loop spans 15 amino acids. CDR3 in DNA: TGTGCCAGCAGTTACTCCCGGGGAGCTAACTATGGCTACACCTTC. The encoded protein is CASSYSRGANYGYTF.

With regard to this clonotype: A much larger clone differs by one base, so this may be a read error. The chain links TRBV12-3 or TRBV12-4 to TRBJ1-5; 8 positions match TRBD1. J lost 8 bases, V lost 7 bases, and 13 bases had no gene match. The CDR3 loop spans 15 amino acids. The CDR3, as DNA: TGTGCCAGCACCATCGACAGGGGCTTGAAAAAGCCCCAGCATTTT. It yields the protein CASTIDRGLKKPQHF.

With regard to this clonotype: This may come from a read error, since a much larger clone is one base off. This chain connects TRBV28 to TRBJ2-5; D tentatively fits TRBD1 or TRBD2 (5 bases each). CDR1 MDHEN and CDR2 SYDVKM come from the germline V gene. CDR3 length: 16 residues. The CDR3 nucleotides are TGTGCCAGCAGTTTAGGGGGACGGACGACACAAGAGGCCCAGTACTTC. Translated, it gives CASSLGGRTTQEAQYF. Together with reference TRBV28 and TRBJ2-5, the CDR3 gives the full variable domain: DVKVTQSSRYLVKRTGEKVFLECVQDMDHENMFWYRQDPGLGLRLIYFSYDVKMKEKGDIPEGYSVSREKKERFSLILESASTNQTSMYLCASSLGGRTTQEAQYFGPGTRLLVL.

Worth noting for this clonotype: The junction and the germline gene differ at one end; a read error may be behind it. This chain connects TRBV11-3 to TRBJ1-1, with D possibly being TRBD1 (6 bases). There are 12 residues in the CDR3. The germline CDR1 and CDR2 sequences are SGHNT and YENEEA. The CDR3 region is CASSQGNTEASF. The DNA for the CDR3 is TGTGCCAGCAGCCAGGGGAACACCGAAGCTTCCTTT. The variable domain in full, completed from reference TRBV11-3 and TRBJ1-1, reads EAGVVQSPRYKIIEKKQPVAFWCNPISGHNTLYWYLQNLGQGPELLIRYENEEAVDDSQLPKDRFSAERLKGVDSTLKIQPAELGDSAVYLCASSQGNTEASFGQGTRLTVV.

Many counts were recorded for this clonotype. The chain carries TRBV5-6 and TRBJ1-2; perhaps TRBD1 as D (5 bases). The CDR3 has 14 amino acids. The V end lost 10 bases, the J end lost 5 bases, and 21 bases lay between the germline ends. Germline V gene sequence: CDR1 SGHDT, CDR2 YYEEEE. The CDR3 region has the DNA TGTGCCTTCCTCCCCGGTCGGGGCCATTATGGCTACACCTTC. It specifies CAFLPGRGHYGYTF.

Worth noting for this clonotype: This may arise from a read error, as a much more abundant clone is one base away. J is TRBJ1-1 and V is TRBV29-1; 7 bases align to TRBD1. Per germline, CDR1 SQVTM and CDR2 ANQGSEA. This CDR3 spans 12 amino acids. For the CDR3, the DNA is TGCAGCGTTGAGACAGGGAACACTGGAGCTTTCTTT. This codes for CSVETGNTGAFF.

This clonotype appeared a few times. The chain combines TRBV4-2 with TRBJ2-2; D unclear. The CDR3 runs 16 residues. Trimming cost V 1 base and J 0 bases, with 9 bases left between them. Per the germline V gene, CDR1 is LGHNA and CDR2 is YNFKEQ. This chain's CDR3 is CASSQVTGANTGELFF. The CDR3 DNA is TGTGCCAGCAGCCAAGTGACGGGCGCGAACACCGGGGAGCTGTTTTTT.

A word on this clonotype: At one boundary the junction diverges from the germline segment, which might be a read error. The chain links TRBV28 to TRBJ2-3; 11 bases match TRBD2. This CDR3 is 17 amino acids long. CDR1 MDHEN and CDR2 SYDVKM come from the germline V gene. CDR3 sequence reads: CVSSSARLAGSSDTQYF. The DNA for the CDR3 is TGTGTCAGCAGTTCGGCTCGACTAGCGGGATCTTCAGATACGCAGTATTTT.